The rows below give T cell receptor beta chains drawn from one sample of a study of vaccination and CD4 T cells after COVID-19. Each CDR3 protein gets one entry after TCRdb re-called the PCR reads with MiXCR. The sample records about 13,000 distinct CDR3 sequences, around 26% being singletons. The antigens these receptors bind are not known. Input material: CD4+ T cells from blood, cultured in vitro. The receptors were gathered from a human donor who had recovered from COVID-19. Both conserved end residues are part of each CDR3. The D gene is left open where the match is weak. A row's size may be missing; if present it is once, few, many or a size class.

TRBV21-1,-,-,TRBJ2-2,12,TGTGCCAGCAGCAAAGTGACCGGGGAGCTGTTTTTT,CASSKVTGELFF
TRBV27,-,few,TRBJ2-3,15,TGTGCCAGCAGCCTCGAGGCGGGGAGAACAGATACGCAGTATTTT,CASSLEAGRTDTQYF
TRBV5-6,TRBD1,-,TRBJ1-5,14,TGTGCCAGCAGCTCGGGACAGGGGGCTCAGCCCCAGCATTTT,CASSSGQGAQPQHF
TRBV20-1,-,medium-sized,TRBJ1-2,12,TGCAGTGCTAGCAGGGGTGGAGGTGGCTACACCTTC,CSASRGGGGYTF
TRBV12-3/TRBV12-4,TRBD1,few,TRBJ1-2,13,TGTGCCAGCAGCTGGGCAGGGGGCTATGGCTACACCTTC,CASSWAGGYGYTF
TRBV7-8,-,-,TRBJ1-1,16,TGTGCCAGCAGCTTGGAGAGGACGGTAGTGAGAACTGAAGCTTTCTTT,CASSLERTVVRTEAFF
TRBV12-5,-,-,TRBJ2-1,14,TGTGCTAGTGGTTTGAGACTCGTCAGGCATGAGCAGTTCTTC,CASGLRLVRHEQFF
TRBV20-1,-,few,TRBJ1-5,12,TGCAGTGCTGGGACGGGCAATCAGCCCCAGCATTTT,CSAGTGNQPQHF
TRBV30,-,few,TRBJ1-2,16,TGTGCCTGGAGTGGGGGAGTTGGGGACCTCTGGAATGGCTACACCTTC,CAWSGGVGDLWNGYTF
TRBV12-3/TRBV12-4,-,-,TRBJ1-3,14,TGTGCCAGCAGTTCGTCAGGGGCGGGAAACACCATATATTTT,CASSSSGAGNTIYF
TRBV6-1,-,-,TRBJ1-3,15,TGTGCCAGCAGTGCCGGACACTACTCTGGAAACACCATATATTTT,CASSAGHYSGNTIYF
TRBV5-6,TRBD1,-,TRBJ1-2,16,TGTGCCAGCAGCTTGGCCCGGCAGGGGGCCGTCTATGGCTACACCTTC,CASSLARQGAVYGYTF
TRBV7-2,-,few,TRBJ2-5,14,TGTGCCAGCAGCCCCTTTGGGGGGTGGAAGACCCAGTACTTC,CASSPFGGWKTQYF
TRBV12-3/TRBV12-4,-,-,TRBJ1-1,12,TGTGCCAGCAGTTTGGATGTGGGTGAAGCTTTCTTT,CASSLDVGEAFF
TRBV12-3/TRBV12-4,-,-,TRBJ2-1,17,TGTGCCAGCAGTTTAGCCGGAGGGACACGGGGGAGTAGTGAGCAGTTCTTC,CASSLAGGTRGSSEQFF
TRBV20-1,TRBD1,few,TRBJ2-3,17,TGCAGTGCTAGAGACCAAACAGGGGGCTCTATGACAGATACGCAGTATTTT,CSARDQTGGSMTDTQYF
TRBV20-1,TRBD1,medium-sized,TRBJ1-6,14,TGCAGTGCCAAATTGACAGGGGATAATTCACCCCTCCACTTT,CSAKLTGDNSPLHF
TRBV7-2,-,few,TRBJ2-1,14,TGTGCCAGCAGCTTAGTCGTGGCCCGCAATGAGCAGTTCTTC,CASSLVVARNEQFF
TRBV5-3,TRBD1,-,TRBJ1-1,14,TGTGCCAGCAGCGTCCCACAGGGGGCGAGTGGAGCTTTCTTT,CASSVPQGASGAFF
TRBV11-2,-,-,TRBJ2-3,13,TGTGCCAGCAGCTTATTGGAAGGACTCCGTCCGCATTTT,CASSLLEGLRPHF
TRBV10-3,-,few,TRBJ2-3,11,TGTGCCATCGGGGCCACAGATACGCAGTATTTT,CAIGATDTQYF
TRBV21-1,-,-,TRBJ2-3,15,TGTGCCAGCAGCGGGAGCGGGGGGCAAACAGATACGCAGTATTTT,CASSGSGGQTDTQYF
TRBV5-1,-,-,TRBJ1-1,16,TGCGCCAGCAGCTTGGAGATTGGCAGGGCGGGCACTGAAGCTTTCTTT,CASSLEIGRAGTEAFF
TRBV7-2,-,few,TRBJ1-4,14,TGTGCCAGCAGCTCCGTTGGAGGGTATGAAAAACTGTTTTTT,CASSSVGGYEKLFF
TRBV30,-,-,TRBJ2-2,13,TGTGTCTGGAGTGTACTAGGGACCGGGGAGCTGTTTTTT,CVWSVLGTGELFF
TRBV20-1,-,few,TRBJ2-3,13,TGCAGTGCCACAGTCTCGGGACCGGATACGCAGTATTTT,CSATVSGPDTQYF
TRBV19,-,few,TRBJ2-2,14,TGTGCCAGTAGTAGGTATCTAGGGGCCGGGGAGCTGTTTTTT,CASSRYLGAGELFF
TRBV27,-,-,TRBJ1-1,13,TGTGCCAGCAGTCCGACCGGGGACACTGAAGCTTTCTTT,CASSPTGDTEAFF
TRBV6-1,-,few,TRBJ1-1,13,TGTGCCAGCAGTGAAGGTCTGGGGGGTGAAGCTTTCTTT,CASSEGLGGEAFF
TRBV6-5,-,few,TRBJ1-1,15,TGTGCCAGCAGTTCCAGGGGACCCATGAACACTGAAGCTTTCTTT,CASSSRGPMNTEAFF
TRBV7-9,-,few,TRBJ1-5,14,TGTGCCAGCAGCAAGGACCGTTCGGATCAGCCCCAGCATTTT,CASSKDRSDQPQHF
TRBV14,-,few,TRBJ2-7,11,TGTGCCAGCAGCCGCAACTACGAGCAGTACTTC,CASSRNYEQYF
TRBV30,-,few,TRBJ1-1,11,TGTGCCTGGAGTGTGGAGGGGGAAGCTTTCTTT,CAWSVEGEAFF
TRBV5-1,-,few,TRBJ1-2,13,TGCGCCAGCAGCGAGGGCCAGCTCTATGGCTACACCTTC,CASSEGQLYGYTF
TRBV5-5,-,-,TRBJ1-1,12,TGTGCCAGCAGCTGGGAGGACACTGAAGCTTTCTTT,CASSWEDTEAFF
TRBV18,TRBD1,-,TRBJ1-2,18,TGTGCCAGCTCACCACCGTTAAAGGACAGGGCCCCTGATTATGGCTACACCTTC,CASSPPLKDRAPDYGYTF
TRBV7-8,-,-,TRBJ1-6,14,TGTGCCAGCAGCTTAGAACAGGGCGAATCACCCCTCCACTTT,CASSLEQGESPLHF
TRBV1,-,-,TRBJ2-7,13,TGCACCAGCAGCCAAGAGACAACCTACGAGCAGTACTTC,CTSSQETTYEQYF
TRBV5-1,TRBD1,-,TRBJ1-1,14,TGCGCCAGCAGCCAGACAGGGGGCGACACTGAAGCTTTCTTT,CASSQTGGDTEAFF
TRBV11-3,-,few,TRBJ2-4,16,TGTGCCAGCAGTCCTCAGGGGGGGGTAGCCAAAAACATTCAGTACTTC,CASSPQGGVAKNIQYF